This T cell receptor (beta chain) was documented in a study of blood T cells in healthy people across ages. A J-beta primer mix and a sample-barcoded 5' primer were used in a second PCR of about 7 to 12 cycles. Every sample produced at least 2.5 million CDR3-containing paired-end reads. From the 5' RACE reads, TCRdb called clonotypes with MiXCR, one entry per CDR3 protein. The data contain 1.8 million or so distinct CDR3 sequences, around 42% of them singletons. Germline V gene data show CDR1 as SNHLY and CDR2 as FYNNEI. The CDR3 is 14 amino acids. The sequence came from a human donor in good health. The specimen was blood. This chain connects TRBV2 to TRBJ2-7, with D possibly matching TRBD2 (5 bases). Near its end, the DNA agrees better with TRBJ2-5, so the J call may be wrong. CDR3 amino acids: CASTGLSGGETQYF. As DNA, the CDR3 is TGTGCCAGCACCGGACTCTCTGGTGGAGAGACCCAGTACTTC.